The rows below give T cell receptor beta chains drawn from one sample of a study of blood T cell repertoires in COVID-19. Profiling relied on immunoSEQ multiplex PCR, and the TCRdb table lists in-frame clones only, not all of them. The data show about 140,000 clones, about 87% seen once. The sequenced sample was peripheral blood. The receptors were gathered from a human donor in a cohort sampled during active COVID-19. The CDR3 runs from the conserved cysteine through the conserved F or W. A D gene is named only where the DNA matches it firmly. Clone sizes are given selectively: once, few, many, or a class where the clone is expanded.

V: TRBV19; J: TRBJ2-7; D: TRBD1; size: once; DNA: TGTGCCAGTAAGGGAGGACAGGGTTTGTACGAGCAGTACTTC; CDR3: CASKGGQGLYEQYF
V: TRBV5-1; J: TRBJ2-5; D: TRBD1; size: few; DNA: TGCGCCAGCAAATTGTCCGGGACAGGGTTAGAGACCCAGTACTTC; CDR3: CASKLSGTGLETQYF
V: TRBV10-3; J: TRBJ1-4; D: NA; size: once; DNA: TGTGCCATCAGGGCAGGCATCCTTGCAGCTAATGAAAAACTGTTTTTT; CDR3: CAIRAGILAANEKLFF
V: TRBV7-8; J: TRBJ2-3; D: TRBD1; size: NA; DNA: TGTGCCAGCAAGCCGGGACAGAGCACAGATACGCAGTATTTT; CDR3: CASKPGQSTDTQYF
V: TRBV7-9; J: TRBJ2-1; D: TRBD2; size: NA; DNA: TGTGCCAGCAGCTTCCGTAGCGGGGGGAGAAGCTCCTACAATGAGCAGTTCTTC; CDR3: CASSFRSGGRSSYNEQFF
V: TRBV6-2/TRBV6-3; J: TRBJ2-5; D: NA; size: few; DNA: TGTGCCAGCAGCCTAGGACAGCTTATATCTCCGTACTTC; CDR3: CASSLGQLISPYF
V: TRBV7-9; J: TRBJ2-2; D: TRBD1; size: once; DNA: TGTGCCAGCAGCTTAAAGGGGACAGTCTACACCGGGGAGCTGTTTTTT; CDR3: CASSLKGTVYTGELFF
V: TRBV7-2; J: TRBJ1-2; D: TRBD1; size: once; DNA: TGTGCCAGCAGCCTCTGGACAGGGGATAACTATGGCTACACCTTC; CDR3: CASSLWTGDNYGYTF
V: TRBV3-1/TRBV3-2; J: TRBJ1-6; D: NA; size: NA; DNA: TGTGCCAGCAGCCGCCGACAGAATAATTCACCCCTCCACTTT; CDR3: CASSRRQNNSPLHF
V: TRBV9; J: TRBJ2-7; D: NA; size: once; DNA: TGTGCCAGCAGCGTAGGTGGGGGCATTAGCGACGAGCAGTACTTC; CDR3: CASSVGGGISDEQYF
V: TRBV10-2; J: TRBJ2-1; D: TRBD2; size: NA; DNA: TGCGCCAGCAGATTAGCGGGGAACTACAATGAGCAGTTCTTC; CDR3: CASRLAGNYNEQFF
V: TRBV27; J: TRBJ2-2; D: TRBD1; size: NA; DNA: TGTGCCAGCAGTTTTGAACAGGGGTTCACCGGGGAGCTGTTTTTT; CDR3: CASSFEQGFTGELFF
V: TRBV3-1/TRBV3-2; J: TRBJ1-4; D: NA; size: NA; DNA: TGTGCCAGCAAAGGACCCGGGGTGGAAAAACTGTTTTTT; CDR3: CASKGPGVEKLFF
V: TRBV3-1/TRBV3-2; J: TRBJ2-7; D: TRBD2; size: NA; DNA: TGTGCCAGCAGCCAAGATCTGACTAGCGGGGGGTCAGGGTACGAGCAGTACTTC; CDR3: CASSQDLTSGGSGYEQYF
V: TRBV28; J: TRBJ2-1; D: TRBD2; size: few; DNA: TGTGCCACCGACTCGAGCGGGAGCATCTACAATGAGCAGTTCTTC; CDR3: CATDSSGSIYNEQFF
V: TRBV30; J: TRBJ2-7; D: NA; size: few; DNA: TGTGCCTGGAAGAAGGGGCCCTCAGCCTACGAGCAGTACTTC; CDR3: CAWKKGPSAYEQYF
V: TRBV9; J: TRBJ2-3; D: NA; size: NA; DNA: TGTGCCAGCAGCGTTACAGGCACTAGCACAGATACGCAGTATTTT; CDR3: CASSVTGTSTDTQYF
V: TRBV3-1/TRBV3-2; J: TRBJ2-3; D: TRBD2; size: NA; DNA: TGTGCCAGCAGCCAAGATCTTGCGGGGGGGCGGTCAGATACGCAGTATTTT; CDR3: CASSQDLAGGRSDTQYF
V: TRBV4-1; J: TRBJ2-1; D: NA; size: once; DNA: TGCGCCAGCAGCCGACAAGCGGGCTCTCAAGGGGGCGAGCAGTTCTTC; CDR3: CASSRQAGSQGGEQFF
V: TRBV5-1; J: TRBJ1-4; D: NA; size: NA; DNA: TGCGCCAGCAGCTACAGAGGGGGGGCTAATGAAAAACTGTTTTTT; CDR3: CASSYRGGANEKLFF
V: TRBV5-5; J: TRBJ1-5; D: NA; size: once; DNA: TGTGCCAGCAGCTTGGAGAGAAGGAGAGGGGGAAATCAGCCCCAGCATTTT; CDR3: CASSLERRRGGNQPQHF
V: TRBV27; J: TRBJ2-7; D: TRBD2; size: NA; DNA: TGTGCCAGCAGTTTATCGAGAAGCGGGAGGGCCCTCCGGGAGCAGTACTTC; CDR3: CASSLSRSGRALREQYF
V: TRBV13; J: TRBJ1-1; D: NA; size: NA; DNA: TGTGCCAGCAGCGTGGCCGCGGGACCCACTGAAGCTTTCTTT; CDR3: CASSVAAGPTEAFF
V: TRBV27; J: TRBJ2-7; D: NA; size: NA; DNA: TGTGCCAGCACTCCCGGGGGAGGTGACGAGCAGTACTTC; CDR3: CASTPGGGDEQYF
V: TRBV11-1; J: TRBJ2-5; D: TRBD1; size: NA; DNA: TGTGCCAGCAGCTTCGGCCTAGGGACAGACCAAGAGACCCAGTACTTC; CDR3: CASSFGLGTDQETQYF
V: TRBV5-4; J: TRBJ2-4; D: TRBD1; size: once; DNA: TGTGCCAGCGGAAGGGACAGAAACATTCAGTACTTC; CDR3: CASGRDRNIQYF
V: TRBV5-4; J: TRBJ1-2; D: NA; size: NA; DNA: TGTGCCAGCAGTTCCGGACAGCTCTATGGCTACACCTTC; CDR3: CASSSGQLYGYTF
V: TRBV27; J: TRBJ2-5; D: NA; size: NA; DNA: TGTGCCAGCAGCCCCCGGACACACCAAGAGACCCAGTACTTC; CDR3: CASSPRTHQETQYF
V: TRBV3-1/TRBV3-2; J: TRBJ2-2; D: TRBD2; size: NA; DNA: TGTGCCAGCAGCCTAGCGGGAATCACCGGGGAGCTGTTTTTT; CDR3: CASSLAGITGELFF
V: TRBV7-8; J: TRBJ2-1; D: NA; size: NA; DNA: TGTGCCAGCATGCGGCAAAGTCCTTACAATGAGCAGTTCTTC; CDR3: CASMRQSPYNEQFF
V: TRBV5-6; J: TRBJ2-5; D: NA; size: NA; DNA: TGTGCCAGCAAAAGGGACTTGGGGGAGACCCAGTACTTC; CDR3: CASKRDLGETQYF
V: TRBV2; J: TRBJ2-7; D: TRBD2; size: NA; DNA: TGTGCCAGCAGTGAGGGAGCGGGGGGATTCTACGAGCAGTACTTC; CDR3: CASSEGAGGFYEQYF
V: TRBV6-2/TRBV6-3; J: TRBJ1-1; D: NA; size: NA; DNA: TGTGCCAGCAGTTTGGTACAGATGAACACTGAAGCTTTCTTT; CDR3: CASSLVQMNTEAFF
V: TRBV3-1/TRBV3-2; J: TRBJ2-2; D: NA; size: few; DNA: TGTGCCAGCAGGAGGGACACCGGGGAGCTGTTTTTT; CDR3: CASRRDTGELFF
V: TRBV5-6; J: TRBJ1-4; D: TRBD1; size: NA; DNA: TGTGCCAGCAGCTTTTCAGGACAGGGGGCTGAGAAACTGTTTTTT; CDR3: CASSFSGQGAEKLFF
V: TRBV10-3; J: TRBJ2-7; D: TRBD2; size: NA; DNA: TGTGCCATCAGTGGGGGGACTAAGGAGTACTTC; CDR3: CAISGGTKEYF
V: TRBV18; J: TRBJ2-3; D: NA; size: NA; DNA: TGTGCCAGCTCAGAGGGCGGCACAGATACGCAGTATTTT; CDR3: CASSEGGTDTQYF
V: TRBV5-1; J: TRBJ1-4; D: NA; size: NA; DNA: TGCGCCAGCAGCTCGGTGTGGGGAGGTAATGAAAAACTGTTTTTT; CDR3: CASSSVWGGNEKLFF
V: TRBV7-9; J: TRBJ1-2; D: TRBD1; size: NA; DNA: TGTGCCAGCAGTAGGGACAGGAACTATGGCTACACCTTC; CDR3: CASSRDRNYGYTF
V: TRBV27; J: TRBJ1-5; D: NA; size: once; DNA: TGTGCCAGCCGCCCCCAGGGAAGCAATCAGCCCCAGCATTTT; CDR3: CASRPQGSNQPQHF